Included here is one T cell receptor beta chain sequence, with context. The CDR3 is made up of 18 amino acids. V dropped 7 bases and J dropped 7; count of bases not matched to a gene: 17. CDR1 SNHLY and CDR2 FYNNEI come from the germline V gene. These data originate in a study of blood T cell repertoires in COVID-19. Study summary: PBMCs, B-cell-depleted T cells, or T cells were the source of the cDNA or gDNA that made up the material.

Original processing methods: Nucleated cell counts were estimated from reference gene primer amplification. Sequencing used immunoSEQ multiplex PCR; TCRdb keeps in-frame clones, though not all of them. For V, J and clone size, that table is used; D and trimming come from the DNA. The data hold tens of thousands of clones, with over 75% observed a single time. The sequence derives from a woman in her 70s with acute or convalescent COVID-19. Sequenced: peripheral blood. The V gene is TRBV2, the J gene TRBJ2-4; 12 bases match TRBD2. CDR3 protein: CASNEFLGTSGRENIQYF. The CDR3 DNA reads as TGTGCCAGCAACGAATTTCTCGGGACTAGCGGGCGGGAGAACATTCAGTACTTC.